Following are 25 T cell receptor beta chains from one sample sequenced in a study of response to subunit inactivated influenza vaccine. TCRdb ran MiXCR on the RT-PCR reads and lists one entry per CDR3 protein. The sample lists more than 150,000 distinct CDR3 sequences, about 10% seen once, with approximately 11% in the top ten. The material was non-naive T cells sorted from PBMCs, obtained on the day of vaccination. These receptors all come from a man aged 50 or older who received an inactivated influenza vaccine.

The genes are TRBV6-1 and TRBJ2-3, with D hard to call. The CDR3 is 14 residues long. The V gene's germline CDR1 is MNHNS and CDR2 SASEGT. The V gene lost 4 bases and the J gene lost 2 bases, with 10 bases spanning the gap. CDR3 DNA sequence: TGTGCCAGCAGTGGACGCAAGAACACAGATACGCAGTATTTT. It translates to CASSGRKNTDTQYF.

This sequence joins TRBV24-1 and TRBJ2-2; the D gene is possibly TRBD2 (6 bases). The CDR3 sequence is 16 residues long. Germline V gene data show CDR1 as KGHDR and CDR2 as SFDVKD. Trimming took off 4 bases at V and 5 bases at J, with 16 bases between the two ends. Here the CDR3 reads CATSDPGLAGTGELFF. The DNA of the CDR3 is TGTGCCACCAGTGACCCGGGACTTGCAGGAACCGGGGAGCTGTTTTTT.

CDR3 loop: CASSSRQGREKLFF. In DNA form, the CDR3 reads TGTGCCAGCAGCTCCAGACAGGGGAGGGAAAAACTGTTTTTT. V and J are TRBV5-4 and TRBJ1-4; 8 bases agree with TRBD1. The length of the CDR3 is 14 residues. Per germline, CDR1 SGHNT and CDR2 YYREEE (reference sequence). With V trimmed by 3 bases and J by 8 bases, 6 bases remained unmatched.

The chain joins TRBV7-9 to TRBJ1-5; D remains ambiguous. The germline CDR1 and CDR2 sequences are SEHNR and FQNEAQ (reference sequence). The CDR3 is made up of 14 amino acids. V lost 5 bases, J lost 4 bases, and 12 bases lay in between. CDR3 protein: CASSLDLANQPQHF. CDR3 nucleotide sequence: TGTGCCAGCAGCCTGGACCTGGCGAATCAGCCCCAGCATTTT.

The genes are TRBV6-2 or TRBV6-3 and TRBJ2-1; 10 nucleotides line up with TRBD1. V shed 1 base and J 4 bases; nucleotides not matched to a gene: 4. The CDR3 totals 16 residues. The germline V gene has CDR1 MNHEY and CDR2 SVGEGT. The CDR3 DNA sequence: TGTGCCAGCAGTTACTTGGGGACAGGGGATTACAATGAGCAGTTCTTC. As protein: CASSYLGTGDYNEQFF.

The chain has TRBV29-1 and TRBJ2-7; the match to TRBD1 covers 10 bases. CDR1 is SQVTM and CDR2 is ANQGSEA in the germline V gene. Germline trimming cut 0 bases from V and 6 bases from J; bases unmatched to any gene: 5. CDR3 length: 14 amino acids. CDR3 amino acids: CSVEDPGTGVEQYF. The CDR3 DNA is TGCAGCGTTGAAGACCCCGGGACAGGGGTCGAGCAGTACTTC.

This clonotype was counted a few times. The chain links TRBV12-3 or TRBV12-4 to TRBJ2-7; 8 positions agree with TRBD1. There are 16 residues in the CDR3. V shed 6 bases and J 4 bases; nucleotides not matched to a gene: 14. The CDR3 spells CASRTYRGTPPYEQYF. The DNA for the CDR3 is TGTGCCAGCAGAACGTACAGGGGGACCCCCCCGTACGAGCAGTACTTC.

This clonotype was detected a few times. CDR3 region: CASSFGGRWDEQFF. The CDR3 nucleotides are TGCGCCAGCAGCTTCGGGGGGCGCTGGGATGAGCAGTTCTTC. This chain links TRBV5-1 with TRBJ2-1; tentatively, D is TRBD2 (7 bases). Trimming removed 2 bases from V and 8 bases from J, with 14 bases in between. The CDR3 has 14 amino acids. Germline CDR1 and CDR2: SGHRS and YFSETQ.

This chain links TRBV7-6 with TRBJ1-2; the D is unclear. CDR1 SGHVS and CDR2 FNYEAQ come from the germline V gene. Trimming left V 1 base short and J 3 bases short, with 12 bases between. The CDR3 spans 15 residues. The CDR3 nucleotides are TGTGCCAGCAGCTTAGGGACGGGGATGGACTATGGCTACACCTTC. It yields the protein CASSLGTGMDYGYTF.

This clonotype appeared many times. The CDR3, as DNA: TGTGCCAGTAGTATCGGCGACCCTAGCGGGGTTCGAGAGACCCAGTACTTC. It is translated as CASSIGDPSGVRETQYF. J is TRBJ2-5 and V is TRBV19; 9 positions match TRBD2. V lost 3 bases, J lost 4 bases, and 12 bases stayed unmatched. The CDR3 loop spans 17 amino acids. Germline CDR1 is LNHDA and CDR2 is SQIVND (reference sequence).

The chain has TRBV11-3 and TRBJ2-1, with 7 bases matching TRBD2. Germline V gene lookup returns CDR1 SGHNT and CDR2 YENEEA. With V trimmed by 1 base and J by 3 bases, 9 bases remained unmatched. The CDR3 is 17 amino acids. The CDR3 spells CASSLGRGRAFYNEQFF. The CDR3 DNA follows: TGTGCCAGCAGCTTAGGACGGGGGAGGGCCTTCTACAATGAGCAGTTCTTC.

CDR3 in DNA: TGCGCCAGCAGCCAAGATTGGGGGAGCTCCTACAATGAGCAGTTCTTC. Amino acid sequence: CASSQDWGSSYNEQFF. The rearrangement joins TRBV4-3 to TRBJ2-1; D is possibly TRBD1 or TRBD2 (5 bases each). CDR3 length: 16 amino acids. Germline V CDR1 and CDR2: LGHNA, YSLEER. V was trimmed by 0 bases and J by 0 bases, leaving 9 bases between them.

This clonotype was observed many times. The genes are TRBV20-1 and TRBJ2-5, with D unclear. Germline lookup yields CDR1 DFQATT and CDR2 SNEGSKA (reference sequence). V was clipped by 1 base and J by 3 bases, with 15 bases between them. The CDR3 runs 15 residues. In nucleotides, the CDR3 is TGCAGTGCTAGAGGTATAGAACGGTCAGAAGAGACCCAGTACTTC. Protein: CSARGIERSEETQYF.

This clonotype has only a few counts. The chain links TRBV24-1 to TRBJ2-7; D uncertain. The CDR3 spans 13 residues. The V gene's germline CDR1 is KGHDR and CDR2 SFDVKD. Trimming removed 6 bases at V and 3 bases at J, with 11 bases between. The CDR3 DNA reads as TGTGCCACCAGTCAGACACCATACTACGAGCAGTACTTC. Translation gives CATSQTPYYEQYF.

V gene TRBV20-1 combines with J gene TRBJ1-6; D unclear. Trimming cost V 3 bases and J 10 bases, with 10 bases left between them. This CDR3 comprises 12 residues. Per the germline V gene, CDR1 is DFQATT and CDR2 is SNEGSKA (reference sequence). CDR3 in amino acids: CSASPGWSPLHF. The CDR3 coding sequence is TGCAGTGCTAGTCCGGGTTGGTCACCCCTCCACTTT.

This clonotype has just a few counts. The J gene is TRBJ1-5, the V gene TRBV6-2 or TRBV6-3; TRBD1 matches 10 bases. The CDR3 runs to 15 residues. Trimming removed 10 bases from V and 5 bases from J; junction bases left unmatched: 11. Germline V gives CDR1 MNHEY, CDR2 SVGEGT. The CDR3 is CATRPGQGFHQPQHF. For the CDR3, the DNA is TGTGCCACCCGACCGGGACAGGGGTTTCATCAGCCCCAGCATTTT.

This clonotype was picked up a small number of times. The gene calls are TRBV5-1 and TRBJ2-7; perhaps D is TRBD1 or TRBD2 (5 bases each). CDR1 and CDR2 from the germline V gene are SGHRS and YFSETQ. V was trimmed by 0 bases and J by 6 bases, leaving 13 bases between them. The CDR3 length is 14 residues. The CDR3 nucleotides are TGCGCCAGCAGCTTGGGGCAGGGAGCGAGCGAGCAGTACTTC. Translating it yields CASSLGQGASEQYF.

This clonotype was seen many times. The chain links TRBV7-2 to TRBJ2-3; 12 bases map to TRBD2. V gave up 1 base and J gave up 4 bases; unmatched junction bases: 3. This CDR3 is 16 amino acids long. The germline V gene encodes CDR1 SGHTA and CDR2 FQGNSA. The CDR3 protein is CASSLGLAGASDTQYF. The CDR3 bases are TGTGCCAGCAGCTTAGGACTAGCGGGGGCGTCAGATACGCAGTATTTT.

J is TRBJ1-1 and V is TRBV7-9; D is possibly TRBD1 (5 bases). V lost 4 bases and J lost 7, with 19 bases in between. Germline loops: CDR1 SEHNR, CDR2 FQNEAQ (reference sequence). CDR3 length: 15 residues. This CDR3 is CASSWGTGGSVEAFF. CDR3 in DNA: TGTGCCAGCAGCTGGGGGACTGGGGGAAGTGTTGAAGCTTTCTTT. Combining the CDR3 with reference TRBV7-9 and TRBJ1-1 gives the whole variable domain DTGVSQNPRHKITKRGQNVTFRCDPISEHNRLYWYRQTLGQGPEFLTYFQNEAQLEKSRLLSDRFSAERPKGSFSTLEIQRTEQGDSAMYLCASSWGTGGSVEAFFGQGTRLTVV.

This clonotype was seen at least ten times. The V and J genes are TRBV12-3 or TRBV12-4 and TRBJ1-1; TRBD1 matches 7 bases. The CDR3 covers 16 residues. J was trimmed by 0 bases and V by 5 bases; bases with no gene match: 9. Here the CDR3 reads CASSGYRGNMNTEAFF. The CDR3 DNA reads TGTGCCAGCAGTGGTTACAGGGGAAACATGAACACTGAAGCTTTCTTT.

At least ten counts were recorded for this clonotype. The chain couples TRBV12-3 or TRBV12-4 to TRBJ1-6; no reliable D call. Trimming cost V 3 bases and J 13 bases, with 10 bases left between them. The CDR3 has 12 amino acids. CDR3 DNA: TGTGCCAGCAGTTTGGGTTACCCTCCCCTCCACTTT. It translates to CASSLGYPPLHF.

This clonotype was observed many times. This chain joins TRBV29-1 and TRBJ1-2; D is unclear. This CDR3 is built from 11 residues. V lost 4 bases and J lost 5, with 8 bases in between. Germline CDR1 is SQVTM and CDR2 is ANQGSEA. This CDR3 reads CSVVKGYGYTF. DNA of the CDR3: TGCAGCGTTGTAAAGGGATATGGCTACACCTTC. Combining the CDR3 with reference TRBV29-1 and TRBJ1-2 gives the whole variable domain SAVISQKPSRDICQRGTSLTIQCQVDSQVTMMFWYRQQPGQSLTLIATANQGSEATYESGFVIDKFPISRPNLTFSTLTVSNMSPEDSSIYLCSVVKGYGYTFGSGTRLTVV.

This clonotype was recorded at least ten times. This chain links TRBV5-1 with TRBJ2-4; D gene ambiguous. CDR1 is SGHRS, CDR2 YFSETQ, per germline. The length of the CDR3 is 15 residues. The V and J ends lost 0 bases and 2 bases respectively, with 9 bases between them. The CDR3 DNA sequence: TGCGCCAGCAGCTTGGTGTTAGGACCCAAAAACATTCAGTACTTC. As protein: CASSLVLGPKNIQYF. Using reference TRBV5-1 and TRBJ2-4 for the parts outside the CDR3, the full variable domain is KAGVTQTPRYLIKTRGQQVTLSCSPISGHRSVSWYQQTPGQGLQFLFEYFSETQRNKGNFPGRFSGRQFSNSRSEMNVSTLELGDSALYLCASSLVLGPKNIQYFGAGTRLSVL.

The V gene is TRBV6-1, the J gene TRBJ1-5; D is unresolved. Germline CDR1 and CDR2: MNHNS and SASEGT. V lost 4 bases and J 6 bases, leaving 13 bases between the germline ends. The CDR3 sequence is 14 residues long. CDR3: CASSAKWVGQPQHF. The CDR3 DNA is TGTGCCAGCAGTGCTAAATGGGTGGGTCAGCCCCAGCATTTT.

The V gene is TRBV18, the J gene TRBJ2-7; 8 bases align to TRBD2. Germline assignment: CDR1 KGHSH and CDR2 LQKENI. Losses at the gene ends were 4 bases for V and 6 bases for J; bases not matched to a gene: 14. The CDR3 spans 16 residues. CDR3 coding DNA: TGTGCCAGCTCACTGAATTCCGGGACTAGAGGGGCCGAGCAGTACTTC. Encoded protein: CASSLNSGTRGAEQYF.